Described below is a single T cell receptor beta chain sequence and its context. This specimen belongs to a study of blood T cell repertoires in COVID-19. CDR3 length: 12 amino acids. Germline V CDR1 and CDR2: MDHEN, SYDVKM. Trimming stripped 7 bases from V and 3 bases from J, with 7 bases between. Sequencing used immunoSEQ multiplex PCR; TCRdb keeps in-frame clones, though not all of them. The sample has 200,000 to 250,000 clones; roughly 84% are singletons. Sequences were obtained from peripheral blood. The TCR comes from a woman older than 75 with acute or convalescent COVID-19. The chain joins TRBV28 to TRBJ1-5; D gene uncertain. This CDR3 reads CASTLANQPQHF. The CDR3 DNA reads TGTGCCAGCACCCTGGCCAATCAGCCCCAGCATTTT.